The present T cell receptor (beta chain) was sequenced within a study of response to subunit inactivated influenza vaccine. MiXCR, run by TCRdb on the RT-PCR reads, gives a single entry per CDR3 protein. The repertoire holds about 650,000 distinct CDR3 sequences, with around 14% as singletons. Study observations and caveats: Only a handful of new T cells, the authors suggested, are recruited with each seasonal influenza vaccination.

The CDR3 is made up of 14 amino acids. V lost 6 bases to trimming and J lost 3 bases, with 18 bases between them. Germline V gives CDR1 DFQATT, CDR2 SNEGSKA (reference sequence). Regarding this clonotype: The antigen is unknown.

The sample consisted of PBMCs from blood, taken about 12 days after vaccination. The receptor was isolated from a man between 45 and 60 years old who received an inactivated influenza vaccine. The chain carries TRBV20-1 and TRBJ2-7; a possible D gene is TRBD1 (6 bases). The chain's CDR3 is CSAEKRTELYEQYF. The CDR3 coding sequence is TGCAGTGCGGAAAAGAGGACAGAACTCTACGAGCAGTACTTC.